This TCR beta chain was captured by sequencing in a study of control samples from healthy donors and cancer patients. Generated by immunoSEQ multiplex PCR, the TCRdb table keeps only in-frame clones and is missing some. The top ten hold under 3% of the sample, which has over 100,000 clones, 80% to 95% seen once. What was sequenced was blood. The TCR was taken from a man aged 35 to 55 in good health.

The CDR3 reads CASSRASVRQGNQPQHF. The CDR3 bases are TGTGCCAGCAGCCGTGCTAGCGTTCGACAGGGGAATCAGCCCCAGCATTTT. This chain links TRBV7-9 with TRBJ1-5; 8 nucleotides match TRBD1. The CDR3 has 17 residues. The V gene's germline CDR1 is SEHNR and CDR2 FQNEAQ (reference sequence). The junction had 13 bases not matched to a gene; V was cut back by 5 bases and J by 4 bases.